This note documents a single T cell receptor beta chain sequence. Antigen: not known. The authors prepared the TCRbeta library with unique molecular identifiers. TCRdb analysed the PCR reads with MiXCR anew, one entry per CDR3 protein. The sample has about 460,000 distinct CDR3 sequences, about an eighth seen once. The entry originates in a study of T-cell reconstitution after alpha-beta-depleted transplantation in children. Broader study findings: Reported findings indicate that, about two months after transplant, alpha-beta T cells came from several hundred expanded clones, which were derived from non-depleted graft cells. At the one-year point after transplant, T-cell counts and TCRbeta diversity were found to come mostly from T cells that had been newly produced.

Germline values: CDR1 MGHRA, CDR2 YSYEKL. Trimming took off 2 bases at V and 2 bases at J, with 13 bases between the two ends. The CDR3 is made up of 16 amino acids. The chain links TRBV4-1 to TRBJ2-1; D not resolved. The TCR originated in a female patient aged 2-9 years who had a stem cell transplant for aplastic anemia, so the T cells may come from the graft donor. The source material was PBMCs, mostly from graft donor cells, sampled 180 days after TCRalphabeta/CD19-depleted stem cell transplant. The CDR3 nucleotides are TGCGCCAGCAGCCAAAGTCCCGAACGACCCTACAATGAGCAGTTCTTC. Translation gives CASSQSPERPYNEQFF.